These 24 T cell receptor beta chains came from one sample sequenced in a study of blood T cells in healthy people across ages. Primed by a sample-barcoded 5' primer and a J-beta primer mix, a second PCR proceeded for about 7 to 12 cycles. TCRdb itself ran the 5' RACE reads through MiXCR, one entry per CDR3 protein. The profile shows hundreds of thousands of distinct CDR3 sequences, around 36% of them singletons. The sequencing input was blood. The source of these receptors is a man aged 18-30 years in good health.

V gene TRBV20-1 combines with J gene TRBJ1-1; TRBD1 might be the D (6 bases). Germline values: CDR1 DFQATT, CDR2 SNEGSKA (reference sequence). This CDR3 is built from 17 residues. Trimming pared 0 bases from V and 4 bases from J, leaving 21 bases between. The CDR3 here is CSARDRGWGGASTEAFF. CDR3 sequence (DNA): TGCAGTGCTAGAGATCGGGGGTGGGGGGGCGCATCCACTGAAGCTTTCTTT.

This chain connects TRBV20-1 to TRBJ2-5, with D tentatively TRBD1 (6 bases). The CDR3 spans 13 residues. The V end lost 0 bases, the J end lost 10 bases, and 15 bases lay between the germline ends. Germline V gives CDR1 DFQATT, CDR2 SNEGSKA (reference sequence). The CDR3 here is CSARDYEGEDQYF. In nucleotides, the CDR3 is TGCAGTGCTAGAGATTATGAGGGGGAAGACCAGTACTTC.

The chain has TRBV4-1 and TRBJ2-1; D may correspond to TRBD1 or TRBD2 (5 bases each). Trimming took off 1 base at V and 13 bases at J, with 32 bases between the two ends. The CDR3 is made up of 19 amino acids. The germline gives CDR1 MGHRA, CDR2 YSYEKL. The CDR3 protein is CASSQGGFRAIDLQETQFF. The DNA for the CDR3 is TGCGCCAGCAGCCAAGGGGGGTTTCGGGCGATTGACCTACAAGAGACCCAGTTCTTC.

A single count supports this clonotype. The rearrangement joins TRBV29-1 to TRBJ2-1, with 12 nucleotides matching TRBD2. The trim removed 4 bases at V and 6 bases at J, leaving 10 bases unmatched. The CDR3 has 16 residues. From germline, CDR1 is SQVTM and CDR2 ANQGSEA. CDR3 residues: CSVVRGLAGLPNEQFF. The CDR3, as DNA: TGCAGCGTTGTCCGAGGACTAGCGGGACTTCCCAATGAGCAGTTCTTC.

V and J are TRBV7-2 and TRBJ2-3; D call uncertain. The CDR3 spans 17 residues. In germline, CDR1 is SGHTA, CDR2 FQGNSA. Trimming left V 2 bases short and J 0 bases short, with 15 bases between. As DNA, the CDR3 is TGTGCCAGCAGCTTAAAGGGCGCGGTGGGGAGCACAGATACGCAGTATTTT. Its translation is CASSLKGAVGSTDTQYF.

This clonotype was detected ten times or more. The chain carries TRBV6-2 or TRBV6-3 and TRBJ1-1; a possible D gene is TRBD1 (5 bases). The V gene lost 6 bases and the J gene lost 1 base, with 9 bases spanning the gap. From germline, CDR1 is MNHEY and CDR2 SVGEGT. The CDR3 length is 13 residues. The CDR3 sequence: CASRETENTEAFF. As DNA, the CDR3 is TGTGCCAGCAGGGAGACAGAGAACACTGAAGCTTTCTTT.

This clonotype was recorded a few times. This CDR3 is CASSLAPSMNTEAFF. The CDR3 DNA sequence: TGTGCCAGCAGCTTAGCCCCCTCAATGAACACTGAAGCTTTCTTT. The chain carries TRBV7-2 and TRBJ1-1; D unclear. The V gene's germline CDR1 is SGHTA and CDR2 FQGNSA. Trimming left V 0 bases short and J 0 bases short, with 8 bases between. CDR3 length: 15 amino acids. The entire variable domain, with the rest obtained from reference TRBV7-2 and TRBJ1-1, is as follows: GAGVSQSPSNKVTEKGKDVELRCDPISGHTALYWYRQSLGQGLEFLIYFQGNSAPDKSGLPSDRFSAERTGGSVSTLTIQRTQQEDSAVYLCASSLAPSMNTEAFFGQGTRLTVV.

This clonotype was counted ten times or more. This chain uses TRBV6-5 with TRBJ1-2; unclear D gene. In germline, CDR1 is MNHEY, CDR2 SVGAGI. Trimming removed 4 bases from V and 4 bases from J, with 22 bases in between. CDR3 length equals 17 residues. CDR3 protein: CASSSLGPGTRAYGYTF. The CDR3 region has the DNA TGTGCCAGCAGTTCCCTCGGGCCAGGAACGAGGGCCTATGGCTACACCTTC.

The chain carries TRBV9 and TRBJ2-1; 8 bases agree with TRBD2. CDR3 length: 15 amino acids. The V gene's germline CDR1 is SGDLS and CDR2 YYNGEE. The trim removed 2 bases at V and 6 bases at J, leaving 7 bases unmatched. CDR3 DNA sequence: TGTGCCAGCAGCGTCCCGGGGGGGCCTCGCAATGAGCAGTTCTTC. This sequence encodes CASSVPGGPRNEQFF.

The genes are TRBV7-2 and TRBJ1-5; 11 positions match TRBD1. Germline assignment: CDR1 SGHTA and CDR2 FQGNSA. J lost 6 bases, V lost 0 bases, and 7 bases had no gene match. The CDR3 sequence is 17 residues long. In DNA, the CDR3 is TGTGCCAGCAGCTTAGCGAGGGGGACAGGGGGGGTTCAGCCCCAGCATTTT. Translation: CASSLARGTGGVQPQHF.

This clonotype has ten or more counts. V gene TRBV7-6 combines with J gene TRBJ2-1, with TRBD2 matching over 11 bases. J gave up 8 bases and V 3 bases, and 6 bases lay outside the gene matches. Germline loops: CDR1 SGHVS, CDR2 FNYEAQ. CDR3 length equals 15 residues. CDR3 protein: CASSFSGGVSDEQFF. DNA for the CDR3: TGTGCCAGCAGCTTTAGCGGGGGGGTTTCCGATGAGCAGTTCTTC.

The V and J genes are TRBV5-1 and TRBJ1-1, with D tentatively TRBD1 (5 bases). Germline CDR1 and CDR2: SGHRS and YFSETQ. The CDR3 contains 13 residues. Trimming removed 4 bases at V and 7 bases at J, with 14 bases between. For the CDR3, the DNA is TGCGCCAGCAGCCCCTGGACACAGAGTGAAGCTTTCTTT. It specifies CASSPWTQSEAFF.

This clonotype has just a few counts. This chain uses TRBV12-3 or TRBV12-4 with TRBJ1-5, with 9 bases fitting TRBD1. The CDR3 spans 16 residues. V dropped 5 bases and J dropped 1; count of bases not matched to a gene: 6. The CDR3 loop reads CASSATGGGSNQPQHF. Here the CDR3 DNA reads TGTGCCAGCAGTGCTACAGGGGGCGGGAGCAATCAGCCCCAGCATTTT.

The chain employs TRBV12-3 or TRBV12-4 and TRBJ2-1, with TRBD1 matching 7 bases. V lost 4 bases and J lost 5; bases outside the gene matches: 8. This CDR3 region has 15 residues. CDR3 sequence (DNA): TGTGCCAGCAGTTCCCCCGGGACAGTCCACAATGAGCAGTTCTTC. Translating it yields CASSSPGTVHNEQFF.

The rearrangement joins TRBV29-1 to TRBJ1-2; D remains unclear. The germline CDR1 and CDR2 sequences are SQVTM and ANQGSEA. The CDR3 is 14 amino acids. V was shortened by 3 bases and J by 2 bases, with 13 bases between the two germline ends. The CDR3 loop reads CSVDTPLSNYGYTF. DNA of the CDR3: TGCAGCGTTGATACGCCGTTGTCCAACTATGGCTACACCTTC.

The CDR3 DNA reads as TGTGCCAGCAGGGAGGGACAGGGGGCAGAGACCCAGTACTTC. This translates into CASREGQGAETQYF. The rearrangement joins TRBV6-4 to TRBJ2-5, with 12 positions matching TRBD1. V lost 6 bases and J lost 4; bases outside the gene matches: 3. This CDR3 has 14 residues. Looked up from germline, CDR1 is MRHNA and CDR2 is SNTAGT.

This clonotype was seen only a few times. V gene TRBV2 combines with J gene TRBJ1-4; D not resolved. Germline loops: CDR1 SNHLY, CDR2 FYNNEI. The V gene lost 5 bases and the J gene lost 7 bases, with 20 bases spanning the gap. This CDR3 has 16 amino acids. In nucleotides, the CDR3 is TGTGCCAGCAGTTTTGTCGAGGAGCCGATCAGTGAAAAACTGTTTTTT. Residues: CASSFVEEPISEKLFF.

The J gene is TRBJ2-3, the V gene TRBV15; no firm D call. The CDR3 covers 12 residues. Germline-derived CDR1 and CDR2 are LNHNV and YYDKDF (reference sequence). V lost 4 bases and J 0 bases, leaving 2 bases between the germline ends. CDR3 sequence (DNA): TGTGCCACCAGCAAGAGCACAGATACGCAGTATTTT. This gives the protein CATSKSTDTQYF.

This clonotype came up a few times. This sequence may be a read error, since a much larger clone differs from it by one base. The V and J genes are TRBV12-3 or TRBV12-4 and TRBJ2-4, with D unclear. The DNA end lines up better with TRBJ2-7; the J call may be wrong. The CDR3 extends over 11 amino acids. Here the CDR3 DNA reads TGTGCCAGCAGTTACACGGGCGAGCAGTACTTC. It translates to CASSYTGEQYF.

This clonotype turned up a few times. The J gene is TRBJ1-1, the V gene TRBV12-3 or TRBV12-4; 10 bases align to TRBD1. The CDR3 covers 13 residues. Trimming removed 2 bases from V and 12 bases from J; junction bases left unmatched: 6. The CDR3 nucleotides read TGTGCCAGCAGTTTAAGGACAGGGGGGTTATCTTTCTTT. Its translation: CASSLRTGGLSFF.

The V gene is TRBV20-1, the J gene TRBJ2-7; 9 nucleotides agree with TRBD2. CDR1 DFQATT and CDR2 SNEGSKA come from the germline V gene (reference sequence). The CDR3 runs 14 residues. J was trimmed by 0 bases and V by 4 bases; bases with no gene match: 4. The CDR3 nucleotides read TGCAGTGCTACTAGCGGGGACAGCTCCTACGAGCAGTACTTC. It yields the protein CSATSGDSSYEQYF.

Only a few counts were recorded for this clonotype. This chain uses TRBV20-1 with TRBJ1-1; no clear D gene. Trimming took 0 bases from V and 1 from J, leaving 12 bases between them. The germline V gene encodes CDR1 DFQATT and CDR2 SNEGSKA (reference sequence). This CDR3 is built from 15 residues. The CDR3 spells CSARDFHKKNTEAFF. In nucleotides, the CDR3 is TGCAGTGCTAGAGATTTTCACAAGAAGAACACTGAAGCTTTCTTT.

Note on this clonotype: A much bigger clone sits one base away, suggesting this may be a read error. The chain links TRBV12-3 or TRBV12-4 to TRBJ2-1; no reliable D call. This CDR3 spans 16 amino acids. V lost 5 bases and J lost 0, with 14 bases in between. Here the CDR3 DNA reads TGTGCCAGCAGTCCCGCGGTCGGACGCTCCTACAATGAGCAGTTCTTC. This codes for CASSPAVGRSYNEQFF.

V is TRBV20-1 and J is TRBJ2-3; 9 nucleotides align to TRBD1. V gave up 7 bases and J gave up 5 bases; unmatched junction bases: 4. Germline V CDR1 and CDR2: DFQATT, SNEGSKA (reference sequence). The length of the CDR3 is 12 residues. The chain's CDR3 is CSGGQGLDTQYF. Here the CDR3 DNA reads TGCAGTGGGGGACAGGGATTAGATACGCAGTATTTT.